These 13 T cell receptor beta chains were sequenced from one sample in a study of T cell repertoires in cytomegalovirus infection. Each CDR3 protein gets one entry after TCRdb re-called the reads with MiXCR. The sample lists fewer than 250,000 distinct CDR3 sequences; roughly an eighth were seen once. Sequencing was performed on PBMCs. Every receptor here comes from a human donor in good health (CMV status not recorded). Some clones in this sample may be carry-over from other donors' samples.

The CDR3 region has the DNA TGCAGTGCTAGTTATCGGAGGAATGGCTACACCTTC. This encodes CSASYRRNGYTF. V usage is TRBV20-1 and J usage is TRBJ1-2; D gene uncertain. The CDR3 is 12 amino acids. Germline values: CDR1 DFQATT, CDR2 SNEGSKA (reference sequence). Trimming cost V 3 bases and J 6 bases, with 11 bases left between them.

The V and J genes are TRBV10-3 and TRBJ2-7; 8 bases are a match to TRBD1. The CDR3 contains 16 residues. The germline CDR1 and CDR2 sequences are ENHRY and SYGVKD. J was trimmed by 5 bases and V by 0 bases; bases with no gene match: 9. This chain's CDR3 is CAISESPIGQGHEQYF. For the CDR3, the DNA is TGTGCCATCAGTGAGTCCCCAATTGGACAGGGCCACGAGCAGTACTTC.

This clonotype was counted ten times or more. The chain carries TRBV12-3 or TRBV12-4 and TRBJ1-1; TRBD1 might be the D (5 bases). V gave up 0 bases and J gave up 4 bases, with 9 bases separating them. This CDR3 is built from 14 residues. Here the CDR3 DNA reads TGTGCCAGCAGTTTAGCCAGGGCCGGCACTGAAGCTTTCTTT. This encodes CASSLARAGTEAFF.

The chain uses TRBV4-3 and TRBJ2-2, with 11 bases that match TRBD2. This CDR3 is built from 16 residues. Germline V gene data show CDR1 as LGHNA and CDR2 as YSLEER. V gave up 6 bases and J gave up 4 bases; unmatched junction bases: 7. CDR3: CASSQLAGVGTGELFF. Here the CDR3 DNA reads TGCGCCAGCAGTCAACTAGCGGGAGTCGGCACCGGGGAGCTGTTTTTT.

In the case of this clonotype: Since a much larger clone is just one base distant, this may be a read error. CDR3 region: CASSPEIPAAKDTEAFF. The CDR3 nucleotides read TGTGCCAGCTCACCAGAAATTCCGGCAGCAAAGGACACTGAAGCTTTCTTT. This chain joins TRBV18 and TRBJ1-1; D unresolved. V lost 2 bases to trimming and J lost 3 bases, with 19 bases between them. Germline-derived CDR1 and CDR2 are KGHSH and LQKENI. This CDR3 has 17 residues.

There are many counts of this clonotype. The chain is built from TRBV7-8 and TRBJ2-1, with 10 bases fitting TRBD2. Losses at the gene ends were 1 base for V and 2 bases for J; bases not matched to a gene: 5. The CDR3 has 17 amino acids. Germline CDR1 reads SGHVS; CDR2 reads FQNEAQ. CDR3 nucleotide sequence: TGTGCCAGCAGCTTAGGGGCTAGCGGGGGAACCTACAATGAGCAGTTCTTC. Translation gives CASSLGASGGTYNEQFF.

The V gene is TRBV7-9, the J gene TRBJ1-2, with 7 bases matching TRBD1. The CDR3 contains 15 residues. Germline CDR1 is SEHNR and CDR2 is FQNEAQ (reference sequence). V shed 5 bases, J shed 1 base, and the junction held 7 bases outside the gene matches. DNA for the CDR3: TGTGCCAGCAGCAAAAGGGACAGTAATAACTATGGCTACACCTTC. Protein sequence: CASSKRDSNNYGYTF.

This clonotype was recorded at least ten times. The chain joins TRBV11-3 to TRBJ2-3; TRBD2 matches at 9 bases. CDR3 length: 18 amino acids. Germline V gene sequence: CDR1 SGHNT, CDR2 YENEEA. J was trimmed by 3 bases and V by 6 bases; bases with no gene match: 16. This chain's CDR3 is CASRPQGAGGRMTDTQYF. Here the CDR3 DNA reads TGTGCCAGCAGGCCACAGGGAGCGGGAGGAAGAATGACAGATACGCAGTATTTT.

The table lists this clonotype with many counts. CDR3 bases: TGTGCCAGCAGTTTGCTAAAGTCATCCGGGGGAGGAACAGATACGCAGTATTTT. As protein: CASSLLKSSGGGTDTQYF. The V gene is TRBV12-3 or TRBV12-4, the J gene TRBJ2-3; tentative D call: TRBD2 (6 bases). The V gene lost 3 bases and the J gene lost 3 bases, with 22 bases spanning the gap. The CDR3 loop spans 18 amino acids.

The CDR3 DNA follows: TGCGCCAGCAGCCACACCGACAGGGTCCCTCGGGCGCAGTTCTTC. Translating gives CASSHTDRVPRAQFF. This chain joins TRBV4-1 and TRBJ2-1; 7 nucleotides align to TRBD1. V shed 3 bases and J 12 bases; nucleotides not matched to a gene: 14. The germline CDR1 and CDR2 sequences are MGHRA and YSYEKL. The CDR3 loop spans 15 amino acids.

The V call is TRBV10-3, the J call TRBJ2-1; TRBD1 agrees at 9 bases. The length of the CDR3 is 14 residues. The V and J ends lost 5 bases and 4 bases, in that order; junction bases with no gene match: 3. CDR1 ENHRY and CDR2 SYGVKD come from the germline V gene. The CDR3 here is CAISTDRGYNEQFF. The CDR3 DNA reads TGTGCCATCAGTACGGACAGGGGTTACAATGAGCAGTTCTTC.

This clonotype was picked up many times. J is TRBJ1-6 and V is TRBV7-2; D is uncertain. The CDR3 has 15 amino acids. Germline CDR1 is SGHTA and CDR2 is FQGNSA. With 3 bases removed from V and 10 bases from J, the gap between germline ends came to 16 bases. The chain's CDR3 is CASSFGGPLGSPLHF. As DNA, the CDR3 is TGTGCCAGCAGCTTTGGAGGGCCTTTAGGATCACCCCTCCACTTT.

This clonotype has ten or more counts. The V call is TRBV7-2, the J call TRBJ2-1; 8 nucleotides line up with TRBD1. The CDR3 totals 15 residues. The J segment lost 4 bases and the V segment lost 6 bases, leaving 8 bases of the junction unmatched. Germline-derived CDR1 and CDR2 are SGHTA and FQGNSA. The CDR3 DNA follows: TGTGCCAGCAGTTCTCAGGGGGCGGGGTACAATGAGCAGTTCTTC. It translates to CASSSQGAGYNEQFF.